Listed here are 22 T cell receptor beta chains from one sample, sequenced in a study of CD8 T cells in ankylosing spondylitis. Study observations and caveats: About 8 highly homologous variants made up a TCR beta motif that seemed to typify ankylosing spondylitis blood.

TCRdb re-derived calls from the 5' RACE reads in MiXCR, one entry per CDR3 protein. The data hold about 750,000 distinct CDR3 sequences, with roughly 19% observed a single time. Their recognized antigens are unknown. Sequencing was carried out using blood, either unsorted or a sorted T cell fraction (not recorded which). The receptors here all came from a male donor with ankylosing spondylitis.

The sample holds a few counts of this clonotype. V is TRBV5-1 and J is TRBJ2-5; D unclear. The CDR3 spans 14 residues. Trimming stripped 0 bases from V and 0 bases from J, with 6 bases between. Germline assignment: CDR1 SGHRS and CDR2 YFSETQ. The CDR3, as DNA: TGCGCCAGCAGCTTGGGCGCCAACCAAGAGACCCAGTACTTC. Protein sequence: CASSLGANQETQYF.

This clonotype came up many times. V and J are TRBV12-3 or TRBV12-4 and TRBJ1-2, with D perhaps TRBD1 (6 bases). The V end was cut by 4 bases, the J end by 4 bases, with 19 bases between. The CDR3 spans 16 residues. CDR3 region: CASSSPGPGASYGYTF. CDR3 nucleotides: TGTGCCAGCAGTTCCCCCGGCCCGGGGGCCTCCTATGGCTACACCTTC.

V is TRBV4-2 and J is TRBJ2-1; D is perhaps TRBD2 (6 bases). The CDR3 contains 14 residues. The germline V and J ends were trimmed by 0 bases and 13 bases, with 16 bases remaining between them. Germline V gives CDR1 LGHNA, CDR2 YNFKEQ. CDR3 DNA sequence: TGTGCCAGCAGCCAAGAATTGTTAGGGACTTCTCAGTTCTTC. Protein product: CASSQELLGTSQFF.

This clonotype was recorded at least ten times. The chain carries TRBV7-9 and TRBJ1-1; D remains unclear. V was trimmed by 5 bases and J by 1 base, leaving 11 bases between them. The CDR3 is 14 residues long. Germline loops: CDR1 SEHNR, CDR2 FQNEAQ (reference sequence). CDR3 DNA: TGTGCCAGCAGCCGCCCAAACCAGAACACTGAAGCTTTCTTT. Its protein product is CASSRPNQNTEAFF.

This clonotype was seen at least ten times. The chain is built from TRBV5-1 and TRBJ1-1; no reliable D call. Germline V CDR1 and CDR2: SGHRS, YFSETQ. Trimming cost V 3 bases and J 0 bases, with 9 bases left between them. The CDR3 runs 14 residues. The DNA of the CDR3 is TGCGCCAGCAGCTCAGACACCTTGAACACTGAAGCTTTCTTT. Translating gives CASSSDTLNTEAFF.

In its sample, this clonotype was seen a few times. This sequence joins TRBV20-1 and TRBJ2-5; D uncertain. Germline V gene sequence: CDR1 DFQATT, CDR2 SNEGSKA (reference sequence). The CDR3 is 12 residues long. Trimming left V 2 bases short and J 0 bases short, with 4 bases between. Written as DNA, the CDR3 is TGCAGTGCTAGAACCAACCAAGAGACCCAGTACTTC. This codes for CSARTNQETQYF.

This clonotype has only a few counts. The chain has TRBV7-2 and TRBJ2-7, with a possible D match to TRBD2 (6 bases). The V gene's germline CDR1 is SGHTA and CDR2 FQGNSA. V was shortened by 8 bases and J by 5 bases, with 22 bases between the two germline ends. The CDR3 has 15 amino acids. CDR3 loop: CASGGKHGGMNEQYF. CDR3 nucleotide sequence: TGTGCCAGCGGGGGGAAACATGGCGGGATGAACGAGCAGTACTTC.

In this sample, this clonotype turned up a few times. The rearrangement joins TRBV7-9 to TRBJ1-1; D is undetermined. This CDR3 is 12 amino acids long. Trimming pared 5 bases from V and 2 bases from J, leaving 6 bases between. The germline V gene encodes CDR1 SEHNR and CDR2 FQNEAQ (reference sequence). This CDR3 reads CASSRTNTEAFF. The CDR3 coding sequence is TGTGCCAGCAGCCGGACCAACACTGAAGCTTTCTTT.

This chain joins TRBV4-2 and TRBJ2-5; D might be TRBD1 (7 bases). The CDR3 runs to 16 residues. From germline, CDR1 is LGHNA and CDR2 YNFKEQ. Trimming took 0 bases from V and 1 from J, leaving 12 bases between them. The CDR3 loop reads CASSQDGQGGQETQYF. The CDR3 DNA reads as TGTGCCAGCAGCCAAGATGGGCAGGGGGGCCAAGAGACCCAGTACTTC.

This clonotype has a handful of counts. This rearrangement joins TRBV6-2 or TRBV6-3 to TRBJ1-5; D may be TRBD1 (5 bases). This CDR3 has 16 amino acids. Germline lookup yields CDR1 MNHEY and CDR2 SVGEGT. Trimming took off 2 bases at V and 2 bases at J, with 13 bases between the two ends. CDR3 nucleotide sequence: TGTGCCAGCAGTTACGCAGGGTATATGGGCAATCAGCCCCAGCATTTT. Residues: CASSYAGYMGNQPQHF.

The rearrangement links TRBV20-1 to TRBJ1-2, with D possibly being TRBD1 (5 bases). The CDR3 extends over 13 amino acids. From germline, CDR1 is DFQATT and CDR2 SNEGSKA (reference sequence). Trimming pared 4 bases from V and 5 bases from J, leaving 14 bases between. The CDR3 DNA reads as TGCAGTGCTACAGACAGTTATCCTTATGGCTACACCTTC. Protein product: CSATDSYPYGYTF.

The chain employs TRBV20-1 and TRBJ1-5; D may be TRBD1 (5 bases). In germline, CDR1 is DFQATT, CDR2 SNEGSKA (reference sequence). This CDR3 comprises 14 residues. CDR3 region: CTKRGSFSNQPQHF. CDR3 DNA: TGCACCAAACGGGGGTCTTTTAGCAATCAGCCCCAGCATTTT.

This clonotype occurred a few times. The gene calls are TRBV11-2 and TRBJ2-7, with TRBD2 matching 11 bases. CDR1 and CDR2 from the germline V gene are SGHAT and FQNNGV. The trim removed 6 bases at V and 6 bases at J, leaving 7 bases unmatched. The CDR3 has 14 residues. The CDR3 DNA reads TGTGCCAGCAGTAGACTAGCGGGGCAGGGCGAGCAGTACTTC. This sequence encodes CASSRLAGQGEQYF.

The table lists this clonotype with a few counts. In DNA form, the CDR3 reads TGTGCCAGCTCACCAGCGGGCTACTATGGCTACACCTTC. It translates to CASSPAGYYGYTF. This rearrangement joins TRBV18 to TRBJ1-2; D unresolved. The length of the CDR3 is 13 residues. Germline CDR1 KGHSH, CDR2 LQKENI. V lost 2 bases and J 3 bases, leaving 7 bases between the germline ends. Full variable domain (outside the CDR3, taken from reference TRBV18 and TRBJ1-2): NAGVMQNPRHLVRRRGQEARLRCSPMKGHSHVYWYRQLPEEGLKFMVYLQKENIIDESGMPKERFSAEFPKEGPSILRIQQVVRGDSAAYFCASSPAGYYGYTFGSGTRLTVV.

This sequence joins TRBV4-1 and TRBJ2-7; 9 nucleotides agree with TRBD1. This CDR3 spans 15 amino acids. Germline CDR1 MGHRA, CDR2 YSYEKL. V trimming: 5 bases; J trimming: 4 bases; junction bases outside the gene matches: 9. The CDR3 DNA is TGCGCCAGCAGCACCATCGGGACAGGGCGGTACGAGCAGTACTTC. This sequence encodes CASSTIGTGRYEQYF.

The V and J genes are TRBV6-5 and TRBJ1-3; a possible D gene is TRBD1 (6 bases). Germline V gene lookup returns CDR1 MNHEY and CDR2 SVGAGI. This CDR3 is built from 14 residues. Trimming cost V 4 bases and J 7 bases, with 14 bases left between them. The chain's CDR3 is CASSSSGGRNTIYF. CDR3 coding DNA: TGTGCCAGCAGTTCCTCTGGGGGCCGGAACACCATATATTTT.

Here the CDR3 DNA reads TGTGCCAGCAGCTCCCGAACCGGGACTAGCGGTTCCTACAATGAGCAGTTCTTC. This gives the protein CASSSRTGTSGSYNEQFF. The rearrangement links TRBV7-3 to TRBJ2-1, with 11 bases fitting TRBD2. This CDR3 has 18 amino acids. Germline lookup yields CDR1 SGHTA and CDR2 FQGTGA. V lost 4 bases and J lost 1; bases outside the gene matches: 9. The variable domain in full, with the rest retrieved from reference TRBV7-3 and TRBJ2-1, is GAGVSQTPSNKVTEKGKYVELRCDPISGHTALYWYRQSLGQGPEFLIYFQGTGAADDSGLPNDRFFAVRPEGSVSTLKIQRTERGDSAVYLCASSSRTGTSGSYNEQFFGPGTRLTVL.

Only a few counts were recorded for this clonotype. V is TRBV29-1 and J is TRBJ2-7, with D unresolved. The CDR3 spans 13 residues. With 5 bases removed from V and 4 bases from J, the gap between germline ends came to 15 bases. CDR1 and CDR2 from the germline V gene are SQVTM and ANQGSEA. Written as DNA, the CDR3 is TGCAGCGTTCGGGCAGGCTGGACGTACGAGCAGTACTTC. It encodes CSVRAGWTYEQYF.

CDR3 sequence: CATSRDRGAGQPQHF. The CDR3 region has the DNA TGTGCCACCAGCAGAGACAGGGGCGCAGGGCAGCCCCAGCATTTT. The chain has TRBV15 and TRBJ1-5, with D perhaps matching TRBD1 (6 bases). CDR3 length equals 15 residues. V was shortened by 0 bases and J by 7 bases, with 13 bases between the two germline ends. Germline V gene data show CDR1 as LNHNV and CDR2 as YYDKDF (reference sequence).

The V and J genes are TRBV3-1 and TRBJ1-1; D remains unclear. Between the trimmed V and J ends, which lost 4 bases and 3 bases, there was a span of 6 bases. This CDR3 is built from 12 residues. Germline CDR1 LGHDT, CDR2 YNNKEL (reference sequence). CDR3 in DNA: TGTGCCAGCAGCCCCTCGGACACTGAAGCTTTCTTT. Translation gives CASSPSDTEAFF.

This clonotype occurred a few times. This chain links TRBV4-1 with TRBJ2-7; D is possibly TRBD1 (6 bases). Germline V lookup: CDR1 MGHRA, CDR2 YSYEKL. The CDR3 runs to 16 residues. Trimming stripped 1 base from V and 7 bases from J, with 20 bases between. In nucleotides, the CDR3 is TGCGCCAGCAGCCAAGCGGGTGGACAGAGGGCTGAGGAGCAGTACTTC. Amino acid sequence: CASSQAGGQRAEEQYF.

The sample holds a few counts of this clonotype. The chain employs TRBV4-2 and TRBJ1-2; D is uncertain. With 3 bases removed from V and 8 bases from J, the gap between germline ends came to 7 bases. Germline V CDR1 and CDR2: LGHNA, YNFKEQ. The CDR3 length is 11 residues. CDR3 DNA: TGTGCCAGCAGCCAGCCGGGGGGCTACACCTTC. This encodes CASSQPGGYTF.